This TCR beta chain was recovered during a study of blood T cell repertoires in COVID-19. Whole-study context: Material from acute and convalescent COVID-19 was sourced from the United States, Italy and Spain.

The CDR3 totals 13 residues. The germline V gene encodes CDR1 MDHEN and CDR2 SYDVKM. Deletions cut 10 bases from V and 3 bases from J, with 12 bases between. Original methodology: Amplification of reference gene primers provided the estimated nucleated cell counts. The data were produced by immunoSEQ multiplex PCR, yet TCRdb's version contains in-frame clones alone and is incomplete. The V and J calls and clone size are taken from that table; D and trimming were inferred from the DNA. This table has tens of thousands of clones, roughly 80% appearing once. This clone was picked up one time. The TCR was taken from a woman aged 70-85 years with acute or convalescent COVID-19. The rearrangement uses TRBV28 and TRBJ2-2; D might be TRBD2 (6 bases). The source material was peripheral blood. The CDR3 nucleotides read TGTGCCACCCAGCGGGTTGACACCGGGGAGCTGTTTTTT. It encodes CATQRVDTGELFF. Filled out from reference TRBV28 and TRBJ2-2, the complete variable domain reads DVKVTQSSRYLVKRTGEKVFLECVQDMDHENMFWYRQDPGLGLRLIYFSYDVKMKEKGDIPEGYSVSREKKERFSLILESASTNQTSMYLCATQRVDTGELFFGEGSRLTVL.